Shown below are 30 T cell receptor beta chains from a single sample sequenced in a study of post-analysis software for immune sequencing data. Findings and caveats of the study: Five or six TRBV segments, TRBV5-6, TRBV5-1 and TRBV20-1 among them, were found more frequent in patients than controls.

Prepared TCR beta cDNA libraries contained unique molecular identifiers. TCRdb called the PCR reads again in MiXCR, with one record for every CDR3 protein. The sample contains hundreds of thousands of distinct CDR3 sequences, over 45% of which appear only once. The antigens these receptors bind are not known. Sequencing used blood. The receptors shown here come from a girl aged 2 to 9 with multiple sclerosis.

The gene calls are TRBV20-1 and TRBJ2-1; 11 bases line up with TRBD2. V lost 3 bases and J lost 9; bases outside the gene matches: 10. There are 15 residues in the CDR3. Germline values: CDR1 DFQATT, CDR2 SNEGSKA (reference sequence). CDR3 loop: CSARGPSGGLSEQFF. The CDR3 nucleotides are TGCAGTGCTAGGGGACCTAGCGGGGGGCTGAGTGAGCAGTTCTTC.

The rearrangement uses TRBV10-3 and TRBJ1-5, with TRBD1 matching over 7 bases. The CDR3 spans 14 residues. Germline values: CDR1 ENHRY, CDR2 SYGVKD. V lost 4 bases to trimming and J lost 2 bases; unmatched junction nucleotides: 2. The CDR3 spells CAISGGQGNQPQHF. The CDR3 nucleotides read TGTGCCATCAGTGGTGGACAGGGCAATCAGCCCCAGCATTTT.

DNA of the CDR3: TGTGCCAGCAGCTTACCGGGTTTGAACACTGAAGCTTTCTTT. As protein: CASSLPGLNTEAFF. The chain carries TRBV11-2 and TRBJ1-1; D is undetermined. The CDR3 totals 14 residues. Trimming took 2 bases from V and 0 from J, leaving 7 bases between them. Germline V gene lookup returns CDR1 SGHAT and CDR2 FQNNGV.

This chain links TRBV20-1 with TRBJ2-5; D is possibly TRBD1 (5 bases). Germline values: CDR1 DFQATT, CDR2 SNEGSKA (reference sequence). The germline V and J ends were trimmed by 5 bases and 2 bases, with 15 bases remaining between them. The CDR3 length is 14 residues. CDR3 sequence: CSARQLVGQETQYF. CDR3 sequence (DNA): TGCAGTGCTCGACAGCTCGTCGGGCAAGAGACCCAGTACTTC.

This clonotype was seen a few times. DNA for the CDR3: TGTGCCAGCAGCGCCGGGACAGGAGGGGAGAATGGCTACACCTTC. Residues: CASSAGTGGENGYTF. The rearrangement links TRBV28 to TRBJ1-2; 8 nucleotides line up with TRBD1. CDR3 length: 15 amino acids. Germline lookup yields CDR1 MDHEN and CDR2 SYDVKM. J gave up 6 bases and V 6 bases, and 12 bases lay outside the gene matches.

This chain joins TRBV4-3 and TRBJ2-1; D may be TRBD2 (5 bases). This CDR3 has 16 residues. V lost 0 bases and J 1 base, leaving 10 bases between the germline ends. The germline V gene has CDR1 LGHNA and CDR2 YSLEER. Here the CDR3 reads CASSQDARGSYNEQFF. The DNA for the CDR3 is TGCGCCAGCAGCCAAGATGCTCGGGGTTCCTACAATGAGCAGTTCTTC.

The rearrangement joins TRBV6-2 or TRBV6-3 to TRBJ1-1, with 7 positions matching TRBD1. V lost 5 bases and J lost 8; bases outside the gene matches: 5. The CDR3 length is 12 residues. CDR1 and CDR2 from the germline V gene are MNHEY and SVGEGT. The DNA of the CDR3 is TGTGCCAGCAGTAACACGGGACAGGAAGCTTTCTTT. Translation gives CASSNTGQEAFF.

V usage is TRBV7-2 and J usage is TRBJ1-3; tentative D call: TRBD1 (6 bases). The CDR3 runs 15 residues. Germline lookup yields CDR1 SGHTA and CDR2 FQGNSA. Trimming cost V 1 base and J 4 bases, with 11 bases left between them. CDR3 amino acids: CASSLGQGWGNTIYF. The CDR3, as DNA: TGTGCCAGCAGCTTAGGGCAGGGGTGGGGAAACACCATATATTTT. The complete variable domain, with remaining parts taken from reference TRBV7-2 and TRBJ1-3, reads GAGVSQSPSNKVTEKGKDVELRCDPISGHTALYWYRQSLGQGLEFLIYFQGNSAPDKSGLPSDRFSAERTGGSVSTLTIQRTQQEDSAVYLCASSLGQGWGNTIYFGEGSWLTVV.

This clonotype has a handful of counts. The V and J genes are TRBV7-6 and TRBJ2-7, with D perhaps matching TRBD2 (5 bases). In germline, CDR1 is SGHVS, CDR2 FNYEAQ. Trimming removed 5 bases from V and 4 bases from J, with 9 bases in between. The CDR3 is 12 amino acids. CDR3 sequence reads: CASSNGVYEQYF. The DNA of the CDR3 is TGTGCCAGCAGCAACGGGGTATACGAGCAGTACTTC.

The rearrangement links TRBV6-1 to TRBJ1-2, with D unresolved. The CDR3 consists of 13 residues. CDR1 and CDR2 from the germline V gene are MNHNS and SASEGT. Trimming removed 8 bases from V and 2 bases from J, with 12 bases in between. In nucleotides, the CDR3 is TGTGCCAGCGTCCCCTGGTCCAACTATGGCTACACCTTC. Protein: CASVPWSNYGYTF.

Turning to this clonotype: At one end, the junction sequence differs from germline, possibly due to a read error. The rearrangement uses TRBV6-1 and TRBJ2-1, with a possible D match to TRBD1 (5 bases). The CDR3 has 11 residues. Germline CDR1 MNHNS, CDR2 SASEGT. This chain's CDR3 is CASSQRQEQFF. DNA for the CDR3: TGCGCCAGCAGTCAAAGACAGGAGCAGTTCTTC.

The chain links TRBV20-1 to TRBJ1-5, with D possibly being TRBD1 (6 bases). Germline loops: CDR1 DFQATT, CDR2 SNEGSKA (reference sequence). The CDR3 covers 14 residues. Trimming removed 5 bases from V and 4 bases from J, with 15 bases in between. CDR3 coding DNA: TGCAGTGCTGGAGTGACAGGTGAGAATCAGCCCCAGCATTTT. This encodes CSAGVTGENQPQHF.

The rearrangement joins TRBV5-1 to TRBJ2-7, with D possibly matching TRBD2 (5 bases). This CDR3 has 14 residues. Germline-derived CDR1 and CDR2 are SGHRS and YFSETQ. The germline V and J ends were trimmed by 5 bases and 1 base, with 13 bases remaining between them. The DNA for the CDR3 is TGCGCCAGCAGGGCAGCGGTGGGGTCCTACGAGCAGTACTTC. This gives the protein CASRAAVGSYEQYF.

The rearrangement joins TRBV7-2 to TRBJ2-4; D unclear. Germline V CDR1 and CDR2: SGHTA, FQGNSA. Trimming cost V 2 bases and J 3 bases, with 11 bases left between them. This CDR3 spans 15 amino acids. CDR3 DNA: TGTGCCAGCAGCTTATGGCCGGGCGGCAAAAACATTCAGTACTTC. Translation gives CASSLWPGGKNIQYF.

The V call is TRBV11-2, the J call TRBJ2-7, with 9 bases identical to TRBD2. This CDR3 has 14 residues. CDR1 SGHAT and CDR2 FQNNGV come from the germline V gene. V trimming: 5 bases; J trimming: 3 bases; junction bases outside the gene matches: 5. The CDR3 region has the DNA TGTGCCAGCAGCATTAGCGGGAGAGGCTACGAGCAGTACTTC. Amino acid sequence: CASSISGRGYEQYF. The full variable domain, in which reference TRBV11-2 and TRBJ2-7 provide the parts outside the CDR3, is EAGVAQSPRYKIIEKRQSVAFWCNPISGHATLYWYQQILGQGPKLLIQFQNNGVVDDSQLPKDRFSAERLKGVDSTLKIQPAKLEDSAVYLCASSISGRGYEQYFGPGTRLTVT.

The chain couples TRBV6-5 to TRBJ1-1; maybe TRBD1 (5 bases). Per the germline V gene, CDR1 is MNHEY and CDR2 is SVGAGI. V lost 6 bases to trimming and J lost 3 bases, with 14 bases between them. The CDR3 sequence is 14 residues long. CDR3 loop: CASSALDSYTEAFF. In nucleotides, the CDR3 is TGTGCCAGCAGCGCTCTAGACAGCTACACTGAAGCTTTCTTT.

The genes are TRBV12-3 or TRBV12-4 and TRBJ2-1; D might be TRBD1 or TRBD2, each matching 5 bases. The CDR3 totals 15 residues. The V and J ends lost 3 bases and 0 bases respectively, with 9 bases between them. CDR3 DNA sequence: TGTGCCAGCAGTTTTCCGGGGACCTCCTACAATGAGCAGTTCTTC. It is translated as CASSFPGTSYNEQFF.

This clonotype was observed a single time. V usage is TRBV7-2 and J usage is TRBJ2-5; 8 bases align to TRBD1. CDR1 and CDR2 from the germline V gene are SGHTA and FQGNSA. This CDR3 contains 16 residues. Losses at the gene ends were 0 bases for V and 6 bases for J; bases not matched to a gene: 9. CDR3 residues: CASSLAPRGRTKTQYF. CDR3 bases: TGTGCCAGCAGCTTAGCACCCAGGGGGCGGACAAAGACCCAGTACTTC.

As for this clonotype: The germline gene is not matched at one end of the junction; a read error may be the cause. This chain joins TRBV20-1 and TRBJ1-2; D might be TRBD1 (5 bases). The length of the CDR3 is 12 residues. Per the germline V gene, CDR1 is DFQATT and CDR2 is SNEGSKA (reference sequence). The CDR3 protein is CSPREGDYGYTF. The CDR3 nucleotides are TGCAGTCCTAGGGAAGGGGACTATGGCTACACCTTC.

The CDR3 DNA reads as TGCGCCAGCAGCTTGGATCTAGCGGGGGGTCCCCCCTACAATGAGCAGTTCTTC. Translating it yields CASSLDLAGGPPYNEQFF. The rearrangement links TRBV5-1 to TRBJ2-1, with TRBD2 matching 11 bases. CDR1 is SGHRS and CDR2 is YFSETQ in the germline V gene. The V gene end was trimmed by 0 bases and the J gene end by 2 bases; junction bases not matched to a gene: 7. The CDR3 is 18 residues long.

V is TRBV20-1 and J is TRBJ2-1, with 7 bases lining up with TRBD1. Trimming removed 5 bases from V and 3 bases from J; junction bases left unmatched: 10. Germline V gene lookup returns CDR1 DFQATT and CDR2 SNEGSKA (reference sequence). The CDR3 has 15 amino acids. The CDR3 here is CSARQGMGGYNEQFF. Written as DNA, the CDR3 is TGCAGTGCTCGACAGGGTATGGGTGGCTACAATGAGCAGTTCTTC.

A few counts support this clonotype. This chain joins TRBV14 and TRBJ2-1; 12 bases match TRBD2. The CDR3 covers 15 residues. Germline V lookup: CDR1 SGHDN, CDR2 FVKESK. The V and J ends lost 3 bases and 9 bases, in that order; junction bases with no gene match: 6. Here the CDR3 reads CASSHGTSGLTEQFF. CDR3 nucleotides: TGTGCCAGCAGCCATGGGACTAGCGGGCTTACTGAGCAGTTCTTC.

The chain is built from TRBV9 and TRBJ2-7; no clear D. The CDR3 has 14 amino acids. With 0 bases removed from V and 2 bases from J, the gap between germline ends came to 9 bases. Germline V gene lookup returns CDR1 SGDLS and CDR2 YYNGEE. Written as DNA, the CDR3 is TGTGCCAGCAGCGTAGAAAGTGCGGCCTACGAGCAGTACTTC. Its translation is CASSVESAAYEQYF.

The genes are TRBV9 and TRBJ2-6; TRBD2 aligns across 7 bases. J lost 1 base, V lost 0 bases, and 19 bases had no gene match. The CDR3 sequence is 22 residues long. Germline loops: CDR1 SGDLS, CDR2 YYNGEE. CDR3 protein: CASSVVFVRGEPTSSGANVLTF. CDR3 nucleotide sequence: TGTGCCAGCAGCGTAGTGTTCGTTCGGGGGGAACCAACGTCATCTGGGGCCAACGTCCTGACTTTC.

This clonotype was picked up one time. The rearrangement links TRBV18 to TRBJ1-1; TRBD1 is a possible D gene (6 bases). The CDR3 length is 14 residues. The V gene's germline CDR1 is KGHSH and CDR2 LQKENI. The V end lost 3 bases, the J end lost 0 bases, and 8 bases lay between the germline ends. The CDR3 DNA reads TGTGCCAGCTCACCCAGGGGACTGAACACTGAAGCTTTCTTT. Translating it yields CASSPRGLNTEAFF.

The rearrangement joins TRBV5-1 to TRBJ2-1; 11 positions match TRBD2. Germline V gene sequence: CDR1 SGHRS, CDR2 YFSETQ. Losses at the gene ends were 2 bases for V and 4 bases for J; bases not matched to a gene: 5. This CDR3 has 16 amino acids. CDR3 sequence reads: CASSLLAGDLYNEQFF. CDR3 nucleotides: TGCGCCAGCAGCTTACTAGCGGGAGATTTGTACAATGAGCAGTTCTTC.

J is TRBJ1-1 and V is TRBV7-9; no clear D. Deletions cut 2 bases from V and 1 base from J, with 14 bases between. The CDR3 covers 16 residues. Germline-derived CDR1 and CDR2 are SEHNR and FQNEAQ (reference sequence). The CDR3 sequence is CASSLISGHSNTEAFF. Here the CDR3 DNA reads TGTGCCAGCAGCTTAATATCAGGCCATTCGAACACTGAAGCTTTCTTT.

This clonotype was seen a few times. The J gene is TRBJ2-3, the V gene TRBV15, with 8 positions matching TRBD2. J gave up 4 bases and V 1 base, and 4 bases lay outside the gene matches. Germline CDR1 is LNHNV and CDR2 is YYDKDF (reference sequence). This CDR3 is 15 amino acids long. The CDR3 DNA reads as TGTGCCACCAGCAGAGGCAGCGGGAGCTCAGATACGCAGTATTTT. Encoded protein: CATSRGSGSSDTQYF.

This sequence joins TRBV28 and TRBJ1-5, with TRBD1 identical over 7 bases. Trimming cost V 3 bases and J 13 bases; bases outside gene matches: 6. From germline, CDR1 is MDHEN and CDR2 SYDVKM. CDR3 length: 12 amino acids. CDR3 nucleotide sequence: TGTGCCAGCAGTTTGAAGGGGGCCGGACAGCATTTT. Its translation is CASSLKGAGQHF.

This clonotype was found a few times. CDR3 bases: TGCGCCAGCAGCTTGGAGGGGGGCGCTAGCGGGAGCTACAATGAGCAGTTCTTC. It is translated as CASSLEGGASGSYNEQFF. The V call is TRBV5-1, the J call TRBJ2-1; TRBD2 agrees at 10 bases. Germline loops: CDR1 SGHRS, CDR2 YFSETQ. CDR3 length equals 18 residues. V was pared by 0 bases and J by 3 bases, with 9 bases of the junction left unmatched.